Listed below are T cell receptor beta chains from one sample, sequenced in a study of ipilimumab plus nivolumab after autologous stem cell transplantation. Profiling relied on immunoSEQ multiplex PCR, and the TCRdb table lists in-frame clones only, not all of them. The sample lists roughly 86,000 clones, nearly 85% occurring once. The source material was PBMCs, sampled in a trial of ipilimumab plus nivolumab as post-transplant consolidation. Receptor source: a male donor with diffuse large B-cell lymphoma. Each CDR3 is given with its conserved first and last residue. Fields, in order: V gene, J gene, clone size, D gene, CDR3 DNA, CDR3 protein. A D gene is named only where the DNA matches it firmly. Clone sizes are given selectively: once, few, many, or a class where the clone is expanded.

v_call: TRBV29-1
j_call: TRBJ2-1
clone_size: .
d_call: .
cdr3_nt: TGCAGCGTTCGGACCGCTGAGCAGTTCTTC
cdr3_aa: CSVRTAEQFF

v_call: TRBV5-6
j_call: TRBJ1-2
clone_size: .
d_call: .
cdr3_nt: TGTGCCAGCAGCTTGGCCAGAAAGGTTTACGGCTACACCTTC
cdr3_aa: CASSLARKVYGYTF

v_call: TRBV7-7
j_call: TRBJ2-3
clone_size: few
d_call: .
cdr3_nt: TGTGCCAGCAGCTTAGTTGCGTGGAGTACGCAGTATTTT
cdr3_aa: CASSLVAWSTQYF

v_call: TRBV18
j_call: TRBJ1-2
clone_size: .
d_call: .
cdr3_nt: TGTGCCAGCTCTCGGCTCGGGAGGGGAGGCTACACCTTC
cdr3_aa: CASSRLGRGGYTF

v_call: TRBV2
j_call: TRBJ1-1
clone_size: .
d_call: .
cdr3_nt: TGTGCCAGCAGTGAATGGGCACAGCCTGGCACTGAAGCTTTCTTT
cdr3_aa: CASSEWAQPGTEAFF

v_call: TRBV5-6
j_call: TRBJ1-2
clone_size: .
d_call: .
cdr3_nt: TGTGCCAGCAGCCAAACGGTCAGTCTTTATGGCTATGGCTACACCTTC
cdr3_aa: CASSQTVSLYGYGYTF

v_call: TRBV6-5
j_call: TRBJ1-6
clone_size: .
d_call: .
cdr3_nt: TGTGCCAGCAGCGCACCCCCAAATTCACCCCTCCACTTT
cdr3_aa: CASSAPPNSPLHF

v_call: TRBV6-1
j_call: TRBJ2-7
clone_size: .
d_call: .
cdr3_nt: TGTGCCAGCAAGTTAACCGATTACTCCTACGAGCAGTACTTC
cdr3_aa: CASKLTDYSYEQYF

v_call: TRBV6-1
j_call: TRBJ1-2
clone_size: .
d_call: .
cdr3_nt: TGTGCCAGCAGTGAATATGGCTACACCTTC
cdr3_aa: CASSEYGYTF

v_call: TRBV18
j_call: TRBJ2-5
clone_size: .
d_call: .
cdr3_nt: TGTGCCAGCTCACCTGGGACTCGAGGGGAGACCCAGTACTTC
cdr3_aa: CASSPGTRGETQYF

v_call: TRBV5-5
j_call: TRBJ1-4
clone_size: .
d_call: .
cdr3_nt: TGTGCCAGCAGCTCCGGGAACGGTGAAAAACTGTTTTTT
cdr3_aa: CASSSGNGEKLFF

v_call: TRBV6-5
j_call: TRBJ2-5
clone_size: .
d_call: TRBD2
cdr3_nt: TGTGCCAGCAACGGCGGGGGGCTTGGGGCCCAGTACTTC
cdr3_aa: CASNGGGLGAQYF

v_call: TRBV18
j_call: TRBJ1-3
clone_size: .
d_call: .
cdr3_nt: TGTGCCAGCTCACCCCAGGGTTCTGGAAACACCATATATTTT
cdr3_aa: CASSPQGSGNTIYF

v_call: TRBV19
j_call: TRBJ1-1
clone_size: .
d_call: .
cdr3_nt: TGTGCCAGTAGTATAAGGCCTCGGGCTGAAGCTTTCTTT
cdr3_aa: CASSIRPRAEAFF

v_call: TRBV18
j_call: TRBJ2-5
clone_size: .
d_call: .
cdr3_nt: TGTGCCAGCTCGCCCGACAACACTGCACCACAGTACTTC
cdr3_aa: CASSPDNTAPQYF

v_call: TRBV5-1
j_call: TRBJ1-2
clone_size: .
d_call: TRBD1
cdr3_nt: TGCGCCAGCAGCCTCCCCGGGACAGTCGGCTACACCTTC
cdr3_aa: CASSLPGTVGYTF